The T cell receptor beta chain under discussion was sequenced for a study of shared clonotypes between healthy human individuals. Per the germline V gene, CDR1 is LNHDA and CDR2 is SQIVND (reference sequence). V lost 5 bases, J lost 7 bases, and 5 bases stayed unmatched. The CDR3 extends over 14 amino acids. Worth noting for this clone: The same CDR3 arises from other DNA sequences in this sample as well.

Sequenced by immunoSEQ multiplex PCR; TCRdb stores in-frame clones only, minus some. The sample holds about 640,000 clones, 72% seen once. The sequence derives from a woman younger than 45 in good health. Sequenced sample: memory CD4+ T cells sorted from blood. The sample's subset: CD45RA-negative fraction. The chain uses TRBV19 and TRBJ1-5, with 10 nucleotides matching TRBD1. The CDR3 region has the DNA TGTGCCAGTAGTTCGACAGGGGGCAGACAGCCCCAGCATTTT. It translates to CASSSTGGRQPQHF. Combining the CDR3 with reference TRBV19 and TRBJ1-5 gives the whole variable domain DGGITQSPKYLFRKEGQNVTLSCEQNLNHDAMYWYRQDPGQGLRLIYYSQIVNDFQKGDIAEGYSVSREKKESFPLTVTSAQKNPTAFYLCASSSTGGRQPQHFGDGTRLSIL.